This T cell receptor (beta chain) was retrieved from a study of a mutant IDH1 vaccine in newly diagnosed glioma. Study-wide background: Sex distribution of treated patients was approximately 60% male and roughly 38% female; mean age was about 40 years. Study results and caveats: It was approximately 93% of patients that developed vaccine-induced immune responses. Top peripheral T cell clonotype shifts appeared unrelated to pseudoprogression.

Remarks on this clone: Its target is unknown.

Specified time point: week 11, during vaccination. Doses of 300 ug of mutant IDH1 20-mer peptide were given with topical imiquimod. Those who donated had recent WHO grade 3 or 4 IDH1-mutant, ATRX-lost astrocytomas. V trimming: 4 bases; J trimming: 0 bases; junction bases outside the gene matches: 5. The CDR3 has 14 amino acids. Germline V gene sequence: CDR1 SQVTM, CDR2 ANQGSEA. Produced via immunoSEQ multiplex PCR; TCRdb's table is partial and in-frame only. The profile shows 110,000 or so clones, 75% to 90% of them singletons. The source material was PBMCs, sampled from a glioma patient whose treatment included an IDH1 peptide vaccine. The clonotype originates from a woman aged 45-65 years with glioma. V is TRBV29-1 and J is TRBJ2-5; 7 bases line up with TRBD2. CDR3 in amino acids: CSVVLAENQETQYF. The DNA for the CDR3 is TGCAGCGTTGTCCTAGCGGAGAACCAAGAGACCCAGTACTTC.